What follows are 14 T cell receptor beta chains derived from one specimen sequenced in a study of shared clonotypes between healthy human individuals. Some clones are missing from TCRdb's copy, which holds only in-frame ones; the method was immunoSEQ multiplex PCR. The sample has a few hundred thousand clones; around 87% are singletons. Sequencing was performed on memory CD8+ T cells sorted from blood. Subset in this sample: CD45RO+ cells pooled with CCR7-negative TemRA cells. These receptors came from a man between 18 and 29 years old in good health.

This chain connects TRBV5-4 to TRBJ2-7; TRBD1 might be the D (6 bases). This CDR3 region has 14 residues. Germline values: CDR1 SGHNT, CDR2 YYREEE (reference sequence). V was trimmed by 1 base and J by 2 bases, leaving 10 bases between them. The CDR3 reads CASSLWGHTYEQYF. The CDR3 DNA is TGTGCCAGCAGCTTGTGGGGGCACACCTACGAGCAGTACTTC.

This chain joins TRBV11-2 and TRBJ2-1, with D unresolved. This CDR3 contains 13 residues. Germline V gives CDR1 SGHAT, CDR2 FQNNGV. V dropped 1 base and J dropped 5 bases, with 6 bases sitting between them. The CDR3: CASSLVLNNEQFF. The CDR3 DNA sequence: TGTGCCAGCAGCTTAGTGTTGAACAATGAGCAGTTCTTC.

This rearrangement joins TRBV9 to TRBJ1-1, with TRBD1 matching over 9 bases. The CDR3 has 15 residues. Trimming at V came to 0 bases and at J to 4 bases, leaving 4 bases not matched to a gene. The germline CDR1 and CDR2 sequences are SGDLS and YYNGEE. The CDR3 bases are TGTGCCAGCAGCGTAGCAGCGACAGGGGGCACTGAAGCTTTCTTT. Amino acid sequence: CASSVAATGGTEAFF.

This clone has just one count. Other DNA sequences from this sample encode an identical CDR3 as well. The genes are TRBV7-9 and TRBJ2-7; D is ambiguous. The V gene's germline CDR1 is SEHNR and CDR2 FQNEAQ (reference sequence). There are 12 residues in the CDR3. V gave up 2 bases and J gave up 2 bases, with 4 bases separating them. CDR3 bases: TGTGCCAGCAGCTTAATCCCCTACGAGCAGTACTTC. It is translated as CASSLIPYEQYF.

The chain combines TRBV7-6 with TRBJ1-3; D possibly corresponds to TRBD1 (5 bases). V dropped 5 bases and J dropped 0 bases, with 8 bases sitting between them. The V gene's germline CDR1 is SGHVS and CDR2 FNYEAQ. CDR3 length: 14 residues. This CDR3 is CASSGGLSGNTIYF. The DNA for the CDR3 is TGTGCCAGCAGCGGGGGTCTCTCTGGAAACACCATATATTTT.

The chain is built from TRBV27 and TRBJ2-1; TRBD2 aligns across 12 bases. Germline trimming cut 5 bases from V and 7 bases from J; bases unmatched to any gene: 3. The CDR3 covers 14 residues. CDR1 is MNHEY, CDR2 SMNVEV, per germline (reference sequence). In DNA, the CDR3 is TGTGCCAGCAGTGGACTAGCGGGGACAAATGAGCAGTTCTTC. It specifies CASSGLAGTNEQFF.

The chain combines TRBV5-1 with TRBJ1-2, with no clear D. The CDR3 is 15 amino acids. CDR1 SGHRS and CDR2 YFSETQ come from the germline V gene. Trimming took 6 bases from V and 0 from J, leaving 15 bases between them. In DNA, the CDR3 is TGCGCCAGCACACCCCTTGGTAATACTAACTATGGCTACACCTTC. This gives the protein CASTPLGNTNYGYTF. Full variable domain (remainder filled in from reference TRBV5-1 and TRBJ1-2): KAGVTQTPRYLIKTRGQQVTLSCSPISGHRSVSWYQQTPGQGLQFLFEYFSETQRNKGNFPGRFSGRQFSNSRSEMNVSTLELGDSALYLCASTPLGNTNYGYTFGSGTRLTVV.

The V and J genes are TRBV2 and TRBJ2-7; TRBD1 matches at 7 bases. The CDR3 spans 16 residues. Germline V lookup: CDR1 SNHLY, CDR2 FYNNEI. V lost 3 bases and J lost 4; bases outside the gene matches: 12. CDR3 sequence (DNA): TGTGCCAGCAGTGATTGGGGACAGCGAGCCTTTTACGAGCAGTACTTC. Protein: CASSDWGQRAFYEQYF.

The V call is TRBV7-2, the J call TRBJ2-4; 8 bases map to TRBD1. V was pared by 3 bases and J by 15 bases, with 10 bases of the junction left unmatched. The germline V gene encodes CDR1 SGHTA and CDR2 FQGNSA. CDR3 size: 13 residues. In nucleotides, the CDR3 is TGTGCCAGCAGCTTCGGAACAGGGGGACAGTCGTACTTC. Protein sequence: CASSFGTGGQSYF.

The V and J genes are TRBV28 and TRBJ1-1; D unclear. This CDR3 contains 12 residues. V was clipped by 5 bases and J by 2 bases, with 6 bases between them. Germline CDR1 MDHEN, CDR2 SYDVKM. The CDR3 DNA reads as TGTGCCAGCAGTCACGACAACACTGAAGCTTTCTTT. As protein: CASSHDNTEAFF. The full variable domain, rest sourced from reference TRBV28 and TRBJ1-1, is DVKVTQSSRYLVKRTGEKVFLECVQDMDHENMFWYRQDPGLGLRLIYFSYDVKMKEKGDIPEGYSVSREKKERFSLILESASTNQTSMYLCASSHDNTEAFFGQGTRLTVV.

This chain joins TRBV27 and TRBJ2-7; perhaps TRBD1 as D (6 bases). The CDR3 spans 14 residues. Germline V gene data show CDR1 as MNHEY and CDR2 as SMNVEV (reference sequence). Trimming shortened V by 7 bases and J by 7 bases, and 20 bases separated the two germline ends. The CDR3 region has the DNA TGTGCCAGCACCACAGGGTCGCGGTCTCAAGAGCAGTACTTC. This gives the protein CASTTGSRSQEQYF.

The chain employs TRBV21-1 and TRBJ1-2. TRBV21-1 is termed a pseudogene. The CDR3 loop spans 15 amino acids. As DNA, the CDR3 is TGTGCCAGCAGCAATCCGGGCCCGGAGTCAGGTGGCTACACCTTC. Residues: CASSNPGPESGGYTF.

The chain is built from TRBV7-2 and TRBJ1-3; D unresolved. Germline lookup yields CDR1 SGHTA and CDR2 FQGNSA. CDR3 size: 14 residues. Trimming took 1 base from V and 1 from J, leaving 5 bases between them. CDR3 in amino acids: CASSLEVSGNTIYF. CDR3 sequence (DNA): TGTGCCAGCAGCTTAGAGGTTTCTGGAAACACCATATATTTT.

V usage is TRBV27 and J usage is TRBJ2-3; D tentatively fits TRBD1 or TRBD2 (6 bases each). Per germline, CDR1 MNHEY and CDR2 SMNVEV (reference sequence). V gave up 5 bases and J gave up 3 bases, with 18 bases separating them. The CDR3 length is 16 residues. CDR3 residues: CASSPLTWGATDTQYF. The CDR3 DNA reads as TGTGCCAGCAGTCCTCTTACGTGGGGGGCTACAGATACGCAGTATTTT.